The entry below gives a single T cell receptor beta chain sequence along with its context. Its antigen is not identified. The TCRbeta library incorporated unique molecular identifiers. TCRdb reprocessed the PCR reads with MiXCR, giving one entry per CDR3 protein. Altogether more than 200,000 distinct CDR3 sequences are present, under 8.5% being singletons, with the ten largest covering under 40%. These data are taken from a study of T-cell reconstitution after alpha-beta-depleted transplantation in children. Trimming at V came to 4 bases and at J to 4 bases, leaving 3 bases not matched to a gene. The CDR3 is 14 amino acids. Findings and limits, study-wide: T-cell numbers and diversity one year post-transplant derived largely from freshly generated T cells. Some patients owed their high day-60 TCRbeta diversity to surviving recipient T cells and thymic progenitors.

This clonotype was sampled from a male patient between 2 and 15 years old who had a stem cell transplant for acute myeloid leukemia, so the T cells may come from the graft donor. The genes are TRBV12-3 or TRBV12-4 and TRBJ2-2; 7 positions agree with TRBD1. The sample consisted of PBMCs, mostly from graft donor cells, taken 360 days after TCRalphabeta/CD19-depleted stem cell transplant. The CDR3 reads CASSSSGGTGELFF. The CDR3 region has the DNA TGTGCCAGCAGTTCCTCAGGGGGCACCGGGGAGCTGTTTTTT.